The 21 T cell receptor beta chains below were found in one sample sequenced in a study of blood T cells in healthy people across ages. A second PCR of roughly 7 to 11 cycles used a sample-barcoded 5' primer and a J-beta primer mix. TCRdb processed the 5' RACE reads anew with MiXCR; each CDR3 protein has one entry. This sample yields some 1.4 million distinct CDR3 sequences, of which roughly 40% are seen a single time; roughly 7.7% belongs to the top ten. Sequencing used blood. These receptors originate from a woman aged 18-29 years in good health.

The chain links TRBV20-1 to TRBJ2-5, with D uncertain. This CDR3 is built from 12 residues. V lost 5 bases, J lost 1 base, and 8 bases lay in between. In germline, CDR1 is DFQATT, CDR2 SNEGSKA (reference sequence). CDR3 residues: CSAGNGQETQYF. The CDR3 coding sequence is TGCAGTGCTGGAAACGGCCAAGAGACCCAGTACTTC.

V is TRBV29-1 and J is TRBJ1-1; 8 positions match TRBD1. The CDR3 sequence is 17 residues long. The trim removed 4 bases at V and 3 bases at J, leaving 16 bases unmatched. Germline loops: CDR1 SQVTM, CDR2 ANQGSEA. The CDR3 sequence: CSVVAGRDRGLDTEAFF. As DNA, the CDR3 is TGCAGCGTTGTAGCCGGGAGAGACAGGGGTCTTGACACTGAAGCTTTCTTT.

V usage is TRBV6-5 and J usage is TRBJ2-3; 11 nucleotides line up with TRBD2. V was pared by 0 bases and J by 0 bases, with 5 bases of the junction left unmatched. Germline V gives CDR1 MNHEY, CDR2 SVGAGI. The CDR3 length is 18 residues. The CDR3 DNA reads as TGTGCCAGCAGTTACTCTATAGCGGGGGGGATAAGCACAGATACGCAGTATTTT. It codes for CASSYSIAGGISTDTQYF.

The chain links TRBV15 to TRBJ1-1; D is unclear. V shed 2 bases and J shed 1 base, with 14 bases lying between them. CDR3 length: 16 amino acids. In germline, CDR1 is LNHNV, CDR2 YYDKDF (reference sequence). CDR3 sequence reads: CATSRSQVPRNTEAFF. DNA for the CDR3: TGTGCCACCAGCAGAAGCCAGGTCCCCCGGAACACTGAAGCTTTCTTT.

The V gene is TRBV16, the J gene TRBJ2-1, with TRBD2 matching over 9 bases. The CDR3 runs to 19 residues. Germline CDR1 is KGHSY and CDR2 is FQNENV. V shed 5 bases, J shed 2 bases, and the junction held 16 bases outside the gene matches. The CDR3 spells CASSTTGWASGAAYNEQFF. For the CDR3, the DNA is TGTGCCAGCAGCACCACAGGGTGGGCTAGCGGGGCAGCCTACAATGAGCAGTTCTTC.

This clonotype has just a few counts. The V call is TRBV24-1, the J call TRBJ2-1; 12 bases fit TRBD2. The V and J ends lost 4 bases and 7 bases, in that order; junction bases with no gene match: 7. The CDR3 covers 16 residues. The germline CDR1 and CDR2 sequences are KGHDR and SFDVKD. CDR3 DNA: TGTGCCACCAGTGACCGGACTAGCGGGGTGAGGAATGAGCAGTTCTTC. It is translated as CATSDRTSGVRNEQFF.

The rearrangement links TRBV29-1 to TRBJ1-4, with a possible D match to TRBD1 (6 bases). V lost 7 bases, J lost 7 bases, and 13 bases lay in between. The CDR3 is 12 residues long. CDR1 is SQVTM, CDR2 ANQGSEA, per germline. For the CDR3, the DNA is TGCAGCGCCACGGGGGGGGCTGAAAAACTGTTTTTT. Its translation is CSATGGAEKLFF.

DNA for the CDR3: TGTGCCAGCAGCCAAGAGGGGGCCCGCTCCTATGGCTACACCTTC. It yields the protein CASSQEGARSYGYTF. The rearrangement uses TRBV3-1 and TRBJ1-2, with D perhaps TRBD1 (6 bases). Germline assignment: CDR1 LGHDT and CDR2 YNNKEL (reference sequence). The CDR3 runs to 15 residues. Between the trimmed V and J ends, which lost 0 bases and 4 bases, there was a span of 12 bases.

This clonotype was detected only a few times. J is TRBJ2-1 and V is TRBV5-1, with unresolved D. CDR1 and CDR2 from the germline V gene are SGHRS and YFSETQ. The CDR3 contains 12 residues. V lost 3 bases and J lost 5, with 6 bases in between. CDR3 in amino acids: CASSYKDNEQFF. Here the CDR3 DNA reads TGCGCCAGCAGCTACAAGGACAATGAGCAGTTCTTC.

This sequence joins TRBV3-1 and TRBJ1-1; 7 bases agree with TRBD1. CDR1 and CDR2 (germline): LGHDT, YNNKEL (reference sequence). This CDR3 has 14 residues. Trimming took 3 bases from V and 7 from J; bases not matched to a gene: 8. The CDR3 region is CASSQIGTVSEAFF. The CDR3 bases are TGTGCCAGCAGCCAGATCGGGACAGTGAGTGAAGCTTTCTTT. The complete variable domain, with remaining parts taken from reference TRBV3-1 and TRBJ1-1, reads DTAVSQTPKYLVTQMGNDKSIKCEQNLGHDTMYWYKQDSKKFLKIMFSYNNKELIINETVPNRFSPKSPDKAHLNLHINSLELGDSAVYFCASSQIGTVSEAFFGQGTRLTVV.

V gene TRBV12-3 or TRBV12-4 combines with J gene TRBJ1-5; D possibly corresponds to TRBD1 (6 bases). The CDR3 is 14 amino acids. Trimming took 5 bases from V and 4 from J, leaving 12 bases between them. In DNA, the CDR3 is TGTGCCAGCAGTCCCGACAGGACGAATCAGCCCCAGCATTTT. Protein sequence: CASSPDRTNQPQHF.

This clonotype showed up just a few times. The chain has TRBV20-1 and TRBJ2-1; D gene ambiguous. The CDR3 has 11 residues. V was shortened by 7 bases and J by 4 bases, with 8 bases between the two germline ends. Germline loops: CDR1 DFQATT, CDR2 SNEGSKA (reference sequence). CDR3 sequence (DNA): TGCAGTGTACGAGTTTACAATGAGCAGTTCTTC. It specifies CSVRVYNEQFF.

V gene TRBV18 combines with J gene TRBJ1-5; no clear D gene. CDR3 length equals 12 residues. Trimming took off 2 bases at V and 9 bases at J, with 8 bases between the two ends. The germline V gene has CDR1 KGHSH and CDR2 LQKENI. The CDR3 region is CASSPSRRPQHF. In DNA form, the CDR3 reads TGTGCCAGCTCACCATCGCGGCGGCCCCAGCATTTT.

V gene TRBV6-1 combines with J gene TRBJ2-1, with 14 positions matching TRBD2. V shed 6 bases and J 4 bases; nucleotides not matched to a gene: 5. CDR3 size: 16 residues. Germline CDR1 is MNHNS and CDR2 is SASEGT. CDR3 loop: CASSRTSGGIYNEQFF. The CDR3 nucleotides are TGTGCCAGCAGCCGGACTAGCGGGGGGATATACAATGAGCAGTTCTTC.

This clonotype was counted a few times. The chain joins TRBV27 to TRBJ2-7; D is unresolved. This CDR3 spans 13 amino acids. The germline gives CDR1 MNHEY, CDR2 SMNVEV (reference sequence). Deletions cut 5 bases from V and 2 bases from J, with 10 bases between. CDR3 sequence reads: CASSVRVAYEQYF. The CDR3 DNA sequence: TGTGCCAGCAGTGTAAGAGTTGCCTACGAGCAGTACTTC.

This clonotype was found a few times. The chain's CDR3 is CASSFKAGGEQYF. The DNA for the CDR3 is TGCGCCAGCAGCTTTAAGGCAGGAGGCGAGCAGTACTTC. The chain is built from TRBV5-1 and TRBJ2-4, with D possibly being TRBD2 (5 bases). The DNA end is more similar to TRBJ2-7, so the J call may be wrong. The germline CDR1 and CDR2 sequences are SGHRS and YFSETQ. CDR3 size: 13 residues.

This chain joins TRBV7-2 and TRBJ2-1; D is tentatively TRBD1 or TRBD2 (6 bases each). V dropped 7 bases and J dropped 7 bases, with 14 bases sitting between them. The CDR3 sequence is 13 residues long. Germline V gene lookup returns CDR1 SGHTA and CDR2 FQGNSA. CDR3 in amino acids: CASKRLGGNEQFF. In DNA form, the CDR3 reads TGTGCCAGCAAGCGACTAGGGGGGAATGAGCAGTTCTTC.

This clonotype was recorded a few times. The chain is built from TRBV6-1 and TRBJ2-3; 9 bases match TRBD2. The CDR3 contains 15 residues. V gave up 3 bases and J gave up 4 bases; unmatched junction bases: 5. Germline V lookup: CDR1 MNHNS, CDR2 SASEGT. In DNA, the CDR3 is TGTGCCAGCAGTGATGCGGGAGGGCCGCCAGATACGCAGTATTTT. Translating gives CASSDAGGPPDTQYF.

The gene calls are TRBV6-1 and TRBJ1-2, with unresolved D. V lost 7 bases and J lost 3, with 9 bases in between. Per germline, CDR1 MNHNS and CDR2 SASEGT. The CDR3 is 12 residues long. CDR3 amino acids: CASMGRYYGYTF. The CDR3 DNA sequence: TGTGCCAGCATGGGCAGGTACTATGGCTACACCTTC.

The V and J genes are TRBV10-3 and TRBJ2-1; D is possibly TRBD2 (6 bases). V lost 8 bases and J 6 bases, leaving 14 bases between the germline ends. Germline-derived CDR1 and CDR2 are ENHRY and SYGVKD. CDR3 size: 13 residues. The CDR3 is CAIGGTPRNEQFF. The CDR3 bases are TGTGCCATCGGGGGGACTCCACGCAATGAGCAGTTCTTC.

V is TRBV6-5 and J is TRBJ1-4, with 7 bases lining up with TRBD1. The V gene's germline CDR1 is MNHEY and CDR2 SVGAGI. This CDR3 has 18 amino acids. V lost 1 base to trimming and J lost 0 bases; unmatched junction nucleotides: 8. CDR3 in DNA: TGTGCCAGCAGTTACTTACAGGGGCCGACTGCAACTAATGAAAAACTGTTTTTT. Amino acid sequence: CASSYLQGPTATNEKLFF.